The next 18 T cell receptor beta chains were all read from a single sample in a study of blood T cell repertoires in COVID-19. Repertoires were generated with immunoSEQ multiplex PCR, while TCRdb's copy carries only in-frame clones and drops some. Altogether 50,000 to 60,000 clones are present, around 89% being singletons, with the ten largest covering 1.6%. The specimen sequenced was peripheral blood. These receptors originate from a man in his fifties or sixties with acute or convalescent COVID-19.

This chain uses TRBV6-6 with TRBJ2-2, with 7 bases fitting TRBD1. The CDR3 runs 18 residues. Unmatched junction bases numbered 16, after V lost 5 bases and J lost 4 bases. The germline CDR1 and CDR2 sequences are MNHNY and SVGAGI (reference sequence). The CDR3 loop is CASSRFPTGPSVTGELFF. CDR3 coding DNA: TGTGCCAGCAGTCGGTTCCCGACAGGGCCCTCGGTCACCGGGGAGCTGTTTTTT.

The chain carries TRBV2 and TRBJ1-2; possible D gene TRBD1, 6 bases. Trimming removed 7 bases from V and 0 bases from J, with 12 bases in between. This CDR3 comprises 14 residues. From germline, CDR1 is SNHLY and CDR2 FYNNEI. DNA for the CDR3: TGTGCCAGCACCCCGGACAGAGCTAACTATGGCTACACCTTC. Translated: CASTPDRANYGYTF.

The chain has TRBV13 and TRBJ2-1; TRBD2 aligns across 8 bases. The CDR3 consists of 15 residues. The trim removed 2 bases at V and 3 bases at J, leaving 3 bases unmatched. The V gene's germline CDR1 is PRHDT and CDR2 FYEKMQ (reference sequence). DNA for the CDR3: TGTGCCAGCAGCTTAAGGCTAGCGGGCTACAATGAGCAGTTCTTC. This sequence encodes CASSLRLAGYNEQFF.

The V and J genes are TRBV6-5 and TRBJ1-1, with 8 positions matching TRBD1. Germline lookup yields CDR1 MNHEY and CDR2 SVGAGI. V gave up 5 bases and J gave up 1 base; unmatched junction bases: 3. The CDR3 is 14 amino acids. The CDR3 coding sequence is TGTGCCAGCAGTCTGGACAGGGCGAACACTGAAGCTTTCTTT. Residues: CASSLDRANTEAFF.

V is TRBV7-2 and J is TRBJ1-2; D is ambiguous. In germline, CDR1 is SGHTA, CDR2 FQGNSA. The CDR3 contains 13 residues. V lost 1 base to trimming and J lost 3 bases, with 6 bases between them. Here the CDR3 reads CASSLDPYYGYTF. CDR3 DNA sequence: TGTGCCAGCAGCTTAGATCCGTACTATGGCTACACCTTC.

The chain couples TRBV19 to TRBJ1-1; D not resolved. CDR1 LNHDA and CDR2 SQIVND come from the germline V gene (reference sequence). Trimming left V 3 bases short and J 0 bases short, with 8 bases between. CDR3 length: 14 amino acids. This chain's CDR3 is CASSIMGLNTEAFF. The CDR3 nucleotides are TGTGCCAGTAGTATCATGGGCCTGAACACTGAAGCTTTCTTT.

This clone has more than one count but fewer than ten. The chain recombines TRBV2 with TRBJ2-7; 9 bases fit TRBD1. V was clipped by 6 bases and J by 4 bases; unmatched bases: 7. Looked up from germline, CDR1 is SNHLY and CDR2 is FYNNEI. There are 14 residues in the CDR3. As DNA, the CDR3 is TGTGCCAGCAGGACCCCGGGACAGGGATACGAGCAGTACTTC. It is translated as CASRTPGQGYEQYF.

The chain combines TRBV4-1 with TRBJ2-7; no reliable D call. V lost 6 bases to trimming and J lost 0 bases, with 6 bases between them. This CDR3 is 12 amino acids long. Germline CDR1 reads MGHRA; CDR2 reads YSYEKL. The chain's CDR3 is CASRSGSYEQYF. As DNA, the CDR3 is TGCGCCAGCAGATCCGGCTCCTACGAGCAGTACTTC.

The chain is built from TRBV19 and TRBJ1-5; 9 bases line up with TRBD1. The CDR3 is made up of 16 amino acids. With 6 bases clipped from V and 1 base from J, the junction kept 7 bases outside the gene matches. Germline V lookup: CDR1 LNHDA, CDR2 SQIVND (reference sequence). The CDR3 bases are TGTGCCAGTAGGCCCTACAGGGGGCGAAGCAATCAGCCCCAGCATTTT. Encoded protein: CASRPYRGRSNQPQHF.

The chain joins TRBV9 to TRBJ2-7; 11 positions match TRBD1. Germline V gives CDR1 SGDLS, CDR2 YYNGEE. CDR3 length: 15 amino acids. The junction had 5 bases not matched to a gene; V was cut back by 3 bases and J by 3 bases. The CDR3, as DNA: TGTGCCAGCAGCGAAGACGGGACAGGGGGCTACGAGCAGTACTTC. It yields the protein CASSEDGTGGYEQYF.

The V gene is TRBV6-2 or TRBV6-3, the J gene TRBJ1-4; no clear D. Trimming took off 6 bases at V and 0 bases at J, with 17 bases between the two ends. This CDR3 is built from 17 residues. Per germline, CDR1 MNHEY and CDR2 SVGEGT. DNA for the CDR3: TGTGCCAGCAGCCTCGGAAGGGCGGGCGCAACTAATGAAAAACTGTTTTTT. Residues: CASSLGRAGATNEKLFF.

This clone came up once. The chain carries TRBV7-6 and TRBJ1-6; 9 bases match TRBD1. V gave up 5 bases and J gave up 6 bases; unmatched junction bases: 11. The CDR3 covers 17 residues. In germline, CDR1 is SGHVS, CDR2 FNYEAQ. Here the CDR3 DNA reads TGTGCCAGCAGCCTCTCTACTCCGGACAGGGGTAATTCACCCCTCCACTTT. It specifies CASSLSTPDRGNSPLHF.

This chain uses TRBV25-1 with TRBJ1-2; D unclear. Between the trimmed V and J ends, which lost 3 bases and 8 bases, there was a span of 16 bases. The length of the CDR3 is 14 residues. CDR1 is MGHDK and CDR2 is SYGVNS in the germline V gene. In DNA form, the CDR3 reads TGTGCCAGCAGTGACTTATCCGGGTTTGGAGGCTACACCTTC. Its protein product is CASSDLSGFGGYTF.

This clone occurred a few times. CDR3 region: CASRLSRNSYNEQFF. The CDR3 DNA sequence: TGTGCTAGTCGTCTCAGTCGTAACTCCTACAATGAGCAGTTCTTC. V usage is TRBV12-5 and J usage is TRBJ2-1; D gene ambiguous. The CDR3 runs to 15 residues. Germline V gene sequence: CDR1 LGHNT, CDR2 FRNRAP. V shed 8 bases and J shed 0 bases, with 14 bases lying between them. Full variable domain (remainder filled in from reference TRBV12-5 and TRBJ2-1): DARVTQTPRHKVTEMGQEVTMRCQPILGHNTVFWYRQTMMQGLELLAYFRNRAPLDDSGMPKDRFSAEMPDATLATLKIQPSEPRDSAVYFCASRLSRNSYNEQFFGPGTRLTVL.

This chain links TRBV3-1 (or the pseudogene TRBV3-2) with TRBJ1-1, with a tentative D call TRBD1 (5 bases). The length of the CDR3 is 13 residues. Germline CDR1 is LGHDT and CDR2 is YNNKEL (reference sequence). The V end lost 4 bases, the J end lost 7 bases, and 13 bases lay between the germline ends. The CDR3 region has the DNA TGTGCCAGCAGCCTGCTAAGGACAAGTGAAGCTTTCTTT. This gives the protein CASSLLRTSEAFF.

V and J are TRBV3-1 (or the pseudogene TRBV3-2) and TRBJ2-7; no firm D call. The CDR3 is 14 residues long. Trimming shortened V by 3 bases and J by 2 bases, and 11 bases separated the two germline ends. Per the germline V gene, CDR1 is LGHDT and CDR2 is YNNKEL (reference sequence). The CDR3 loop reads CASSHGRITYEQYF. In DNA, the CDR3 is TGTGCCAGCAGCCATGGCAGGATAACCTACGAGCAGTACTTC.

This chain uses TRBV6-1 with TRBJ1-1; 9 positions match TRBD1. Germline V gives CDR1 MNHNS, CDR2 SASEGT. CDR3 size: 18 residues. V dropped 2 bases and J dropped 1; count of bases not matched to a gene: 11. The CDR3 protein is CASSEYRNLGQGNTEAFF. As DNA, the CDR3 is TGTGCCAGCAGTGAATACCGCAACCTGGGACAGGGGAACACTGAAGCTTTCTTT.

This chain joins TRBV6-6 and TRBJ1-2, with 7 bases aligning to TRBD1. Germline loops: CDR1 MNHNY, CDR2 SVGAGI (reference sequence). Trimming removed 8 bases from V and 8 bases from J; junction bases left unmatched: 11. This CDR3 spans 13 amino acids. As DNA, the CDR3 is TGTGCCAGCCTCGACAGGGACTCGAGCGGCTACACCTTC. Translated: CASLDRDSSGYTF.